These T cell receptor beta chains were read from a single sample in a study of shared clonotypes between healthy human individuals. Only in-frame clones appear in the TCRdb table, and some are missing; sequencing was by immunoSEQ multiplex PCR. The sample holds more than 2,000,000 clones; 93% are singletons and the top ten take approximately 0.4%. Sequencing was carried out using naive CD4+ T cells from PBMCs. These receptors came from a young man in good health. Some clones in this sample may be carry-over from other donors' samples. Each CDR3 is given without its conserved first and last residue. Each record gives: J gene, V gene, CDR3 protein.

TRBJ1-3,TRBV11-2,ASSSPSAGNTIY
TRBJ2-6,TRBV30,AWSPSYKSGANVLT
TRBJ1-2,TRBV13,ASRRAPAENGYT
TRBJ2-7,TRBV28,ASGQGSYEQY
TRBJ2-7,TRBV11-2,ASSRQGYEQY
TRBJ2-1,TRBV6-1,ASSPPAGGLNEQF
TRBJ2-5,TRBV11-1,ASSFGPQETQY
TRBJ2-1,TRBV5-1,ASSTAGTGIYNEQF
TRBJ1-5,TRBV4-1,ASSQLQSNQPQH
TRBJ2-1,TRBV5-1,ASSLDLAGINYNEQF
TRBJ1-3,TRBV5-4,ASSSEASGAGNTIY
TRBJ2-3,TRBV5-7,ASKPFGADTQY
TRBJ2-3,TRBV5-4,ASSSQWGLDNLDTQY
TRBJ1-1,TRBV4-3,ASARGPTEAF
TRBJ2-2,TRBV7-3,ASSPPLAGSGELF
TRBJ2-7,TRBV28,ASSFLQDRGPHEQY
TRBJ2-7,TRBV13,ASSFAAGTDEQY
TRBJ1-2,TRBV28,ASSSTAYGYT
TRBJ2-7,TRBV5-1,ASSLFPHEQY
TRBJ2-1,TRBV6-1,ASSEGLAGFNEQF
TRBJ1-2,TRBV7-9,ASSDGIYGYT
TRBJ1-1,TRBV5-1,ASSSGGTGASEAF
TRBJ2-7,TRBV7-2,ASSALAGTYEQY
TRBJ2-7,TRBV28,ASSLLGLSYEQY
TRBJ2-7,TRBV28,ASRGQPYEQY
TRBJ2-1,TRBV7-9,ASSSPTGVNEQF
TRBJ2-1,TRBV9,ASSVAWTTGQEQF
TRBJ2-7,TRBV29-1,SVDGQGLHEQY
TRBJ2-4,TRBV5-8,ASREQLAKNIQY
TRBJ2-2,TRBV6-6,ATRGAGELF
TRBJ2-7,TRBV19,ASSRTSGRSYEQY
TRBJ2-3,TRBV15,ATSRDGGLLGDTQY
TRBJ2-3,TRBV7-8,ASSLQAGLGTDTQY
TRBJ1-1,TRBV28,ASSPFTGTRNTEAF
TRBJ2-2,TRBV21-1,ASLKVLKPAGELF
TRBJ1-4,TRBV5-1,ASSLGDRATNEKLF
.,TRBV4-2,ASSQDWGLGRDEQY
TRBJ1-6,TRBV5-1,ASSLGATNSPLH
TRBJ2-3,TRBV2,ASSVAGGTDTQY
TRBJ2-7,TRBV27,ASSPDPGTASYEQY
TRBJ2-3,TRBV5-1,ASSSLWGTDTQY
.,TRBV6-5,ASSPTGAPLYEQY
TRBJ1-5,TRBV12-2,ASRLARGEPGGNQPQH
TRBJ2-7,TRBV7-3,ASSLMGGRAYEQY
TRBJ2-3,TRBV18,ASSLSLALSTDTQY
TRBJ2-3,TRBV7-3,ASSLWGREGQAITDTQY
TRBJ2-5,TRBV11-2,ASSFPGTSRETQY
TRBJ2-7,TRBV18,ASSPPGAQNEQY
TRBJ2-3,TRBV30,AWSVLVTGANNGLVDTQY
TRBJ1-1,TRBV5-4,ASSLGGTGTNTEAF